Listed below are T cell receptor beta chains from one sample, sequenced in a study of identical twins. TCRdb analysed the 5' RACE reads with MiXCR anew, one entry per CDR3 protein. The table records over 600,000 distinct CDR3 sequences, over 20% of them present only once. In addition, the sample was reused for a study of T cells expressing NK-cell markers.

Sequenced input: PBMCs. Receptors were obtained from a woman younger than 30 in good health. Both conserved end residues are part of each CDR3. The D gene is left open where the match is weak. Some rows mark clone size as missing; the rest say once, few, many or name a class of expanded clone.

d_call	j_call	clone_size	v_call	cdr3_nt	cdr3_aa
.	TRBJ2-7	many	TRBV12-3/TRBV12-4	TGTGCCAGCAGTTTAGCAACCCACCGGTCCGATGCCGAGCAGTACTTC	CASSLATHRSDAEQYF
TRBD2	TRBJ2-1	.	TRBV11-2	TGTGCCAGCAGCAGTCGTCGCGGGAGTTCGGGAGGGAATGAGCAGTTCTTC	CASSSRRGSSGGNEQFF
.	TRBJ2-7	.	TRBV7-9	TGTGCCAGCAGTGCGAGGGGAGCTCCCTACGAGCAGTACTTC	CASSARGAPYEQYF
.	TRBJ1-1	.	TRBV27	TGTGCCAGCAGTTCGGGACACCCGAACACTGAAGCTTTCTTT	CASSSGHPNTEAFF
.	TRBJ2-2	.	TRBV3-1	TGTGCCAGCAGCAACTTGAACACCGGGGAGCTGTTTTTT	CASSNLNTGELFF
TRBD1	TRBJ1-5	.	TRBV6-2/TRBV6-3	TGTGCCAGCAGTCAGGGGGCAAGTCAGCCCCAGCATTTT	CASSQGASQPQHF
TRBD2	TRBJ2-1	.	TRBV20-1	TGCAGTGCCAGGTTCGGAGCGGGGGGGCTGAGCAATGAGCAGTTCTTC	CSARFGAGGLSNEQFF
.	TRBJ2-1	few	TRBV6-1	TGTGCCAGCAGTGAATCTGGGGTGGAGCAGTTCTTC	CASSESGVEQFF
.	TRBJ1-1	.	TRBV20-1	TGCAGTGCTCCGTCCGAAAACGGGGACACTGAAGCTTTCTTT	CSAPSENGDTEAFF
TRBD2	TRBJ2-3	many	TRBV29-1	TGCAGCGTGTGGACTAGCGGGGGGGCACAAACAGATACGCAGTATTTT	CSVWTSGGAQTDTQYF
.	TRBJ1-4	.	TRBV5-1	TGCGCCAGCAGCTTGGATCCGGGGAGGGTGGAACTGTTTTTT	CASSLDPGRVELFF
.	TRBJ2-5	.	TRBV12-3/TRBV12-4	TGTGCCAGCAGTACTTACAGGGAGCAAGAGACCCAGTACTTC	CASSTYREQETQYF
.	TRBJ2-6	few	TRBV5-1	TGCGCCAGCAGCTTTAGGGTTTCCCCCTCTGGGGCCAACGTCCTGACTTTC	CASSFRVSPSGANVLTF
TRBD2	TRBJ2-1	few	TRBV29-1	TGCAGCGTTGACGGGGGGGGGGTCCCCTACAATGAGCAGTTCTTC	CSVDGGGVPYNEQFF
TRBD1	TRBJ2-5	many	TRBV6-1	TGTGCCAGCAGGCGACAGGGTCGTAGGGAGACCCAGTACTTC	CASRRQGRRETQYF
.	TRBJ1-1	.	TRBV6-5	TGTGCCAGCAGTTACGGGGGGAAGTTCACTGAAGCTTTCTTT	CASSYGGKFTEAFF
TRBD1	TRBJ2-6	few	TRBV6-1	TGTGCCAGCAGTCCGACCGGGACAGCGATGCTAAGGGCCAACGTCCTGACTTTC	CASSPTGTAMLRANVLTF
.	TRBJ2-7	few	TRBV6-2/TRBV6-3	TGTGCCAGCAGTTTCCGTGGGAGGCTCTCCTACGAGCAGTACTTC	CASSFRGRLSYEQYF
.	TRBJ2-5	.	TRBV20-1	TGCAGTGCTAGTCCCCCGAGGAGGGGACAAGAGACCCAGTACTTC	CSASPPRRGQETQYF
.	TRBJ2-6	few	TRBV9	TGTGCCAGCAGCGCATTTACTGGGGCCAACGTCCTGACTTTC	CASSAFTGANVLTF
.	TRBJ1-5	.	TRBV20-1	TGCAGTGCTTTACTGGGAGACATTTATCAGCCCCAGCATTTT	CSALLGDIYQPQHF
.	TRBJ1-1	.	TRBV7-2	TGTGCCAGCAGCCCTACCCCGCAGGGTGGCACTGAAGCTTTCTTT	CASSPTPQGGTEAFF
TRBD2	TRBJ2-3	many	TRBV20-1	TGCAGTGCGACCCTAGCGGGAAACACAGATACGCAGTATTTT	CSATLAGNTDTQYF
.	TRBJ2-7	.	TRBV11-2	TGTGCCAGCAGCCAAATTCGGGGGAGCAGGCACGAGCAGTACTTC	CASSQIRGSRHEQYF
.	TRBJ2-7	.	TRBV12-3/TRBV12-4	TGTGCCAGCAGTCCTCCAACTAGAGAAGAGCAGTACTTC	CASSPPTREEQYF
.	TRBJ1-6	.	TRBV20-1	TGCAGTGCCCAACTGTGGGGAGCGGGGGGGTATAATTCACCCCTCCACTTT	CSAQLWGAGGYNSPLHF
TRBD2	TRBJ2-5	.	TRBV29-1	TGCAGCGTAGCGGGGGCGGGGGAGACCCAGTACTTC	CSVAGAGETQYF
TRBD1	TRBJ1-5	many	TRBV12-3/TRBV12-4	TGTGCCAGCAGGGGGACAGGGGGTAATCAGCCCCAGCATTTT	CASRGTGGNQPQHF
.	TRBJ1-2	few	TRBV5-5	TGTGCCAGCACGGGTGACTATGGCTACACCTTC	CASTGDYGYTF
.	TRBJ2-1	few	TRBV9	TGTGCCAGCAGCCCAACCAAGCTCGGGCCTTACAATGAGCAGTTCTTC	CASSPTKLGPYNEQFF
.	TRBJ2-3	few	TRBV4-1	TGCGCCAGCAGCCAAGATGTATCATTGGATACGCAGTATTTT	CASSQDVSLDTQYF
.	TRBJ2-5	few	TRBV12-3/TRBV12-4	TGTGCCAGCAGTTTATCAGGGGTAGAGACCCAGTACTTC	CASSLSGVETQYF
TRBD2	TRBJ2-5	.	TRBV6-5	TGTGCCAGCAGTTACTCCCTAGCGGACGTCCAAGAGACCCAGTACTTC	CASSYSLADVQETQYF
.	TRBJ1-5	.	TRBV18	TGTGCCAGCTCATCAGACACGGACAATCAGCCCCAGCATTTT	CASSSDTDNQPQHF
TRBD2	TRBJ2-5	.	TRBV12-3/TRBV12-4	TGTGCCAGCAGTTTTGGCGGGAGTAGGGGAGAGACCCAGTACTTC	CASSFGGSRGETQYF
.	TRBJ2-1	.	TRBV12-3/TRBV12-4	TGTGCCGGGCTACAGGTGAATGAGCAGTTCTTC	CAGLQVNEQFF
TRBD2	TRBJ2-7	few	TRBV20-1	TGCAGTGCTATCAAAGCGGGAGGGCCTGGCGAGCAGTACTTC	CSAIKAGGPGEQYF
.	TRBJ1-4	few	TRBV6-5	TGTGCCAGCAGTTGGGTACAGGGCGAGAAACTGTTTTTT	CASSWVQGEKLFF
TRBD2	TRBJ2-4	few	TRBV7-2	TGTGCCAGCAGCAAGACTAGCGGGAGGGCCTTGGGAAACATTCAGTACTTC	CASSKTSGRALGNIQYF
TRBD1	TRBJ1-5	.	TRBV7-2	TGTGCCAGCAGCTTGGGGACAGGGAGTTATAGCAATCAGCCCCAGCATTTT	CASSLGTGSYSNQPQHF
TRBD1	TRBJ2-1	few	TRBV5-1	TGCGCCAGCAGCCAGACAGGGGTCAATGAGCAGTTCTTC	CASSQTGVNEQFF
.	TRBJ2-4	few	TRBV7-2	TGTGCCAGCAGCTTGTCCCCGAACATTCAGTACTTC	CASSLSPNIQYF
.	TRBJ1-2	.	TRBV6-5	TGTGCCACCGCCGGGGGGTATGGCTACACCTTC	CATAGGYGYTF
TRBD2	TRBJ2-7	few	TRBV10-3	TGTGCCATCAGTATGGGTGTGGCTAGCGGCTACGAGCAGTACTTC	CAISMGVASGYEQYF
.	TRBJ2-7	many	TRBV7-9	TGTGCCAGTGGAGGAGGCTACGAGCAGTACTTC	CASGGGYEQYF
TRBD2	TRBJ2-3	.	TRBV12-3/TRBV12-4	TGTGCCAGCAGTTCACCTCCCATTTCTAGCGGGAGTAAGTTAGATACGCAGTATTTT	CASSSPPISSGSKLDTQYF
.	TRBJ2-6	few	TRBV12-3/TRBV12-4	TGTGCCAGCAGTCAAATCGGGGCCAACGTCCTGACTTTC	CASSQIGANVLTF
TRBD2	TRBJ2-1	.	TRBV7-7	TGTGCTAGCAGCCGACTAGCGGGGCTCTCCTACAATGAGCAGTTCTTC	CASSRLAGLSYNEQFF
.	TRBJ1-1	few	TRBV20-1	TGCAGTGCTAGAGATCAAGGGGAGGGTACCACTGAAGCTTTCTTT	CSARDQGEGTTEAFF
TRBD1	TRBJ2-5	few	TRBV6-1	TGTGCCAGCAAGAAGGGGGCAGGGGGACAAGAGACCCAGTACTTC	CASKKGAGGQETQYF
TRBD1	TRBJ2-1	.	TRBV18	TGTGCCAGCTCGAAGGGACAGGGAGCTCGATTCAATGAGCAGTTCTTC	CASSKGQGARFNEQFF
.	TRBJ2-1	.	TRBV5-5	TGTGCCAGCAGCTACGGAGTTAGCGTCCCGAAGGATGAGCAGTTCTTC	CASSYGVSVPKDEQFF
TRBD2	TRBJ2-5	few	TRBV7-9	TGTGCCAGCAGCTCAGCGGGGTTCCAGGGGACCCAGTACTTC	CASSSAGFQGTQYF
.	TRBJ2-7	few	TRBV12-3/TRBV12-4	TGTGCCAGCAGCCCGGACCTAAATGGAGGCGAGCAGTACTTC	CASSPDLNGGEQYF
TRBD2	TRBJ2-1	few	TRBV2	TGTGCCAGCACGGGGGGTTACTACAATGAGCAGTTCTTC	CASTGGYYNEQFF
.	TRBJ1-1	.	TRBV10-3	TGTGCCATCAGATACGAAGGGGAGACTGAAGCTTTCTTT	CAIRYEGETEAFF
TRBD2	TRBJ2-3	few	TRBV6-1	TGTGCCAGCAGTGTTCTCCGACTAGCGGGCACAGATACGCAGTATTTT	CASSVLRLAGTDTQYF
.	TRBJ1-1	.	TRBV7-9	TGTGCCAGCAGCTTAGAAAGGATTGAAGCTTTCTTT	CASSLERIEAFF
.	TRBJ2-2	few	TRBV5-1	TGCGCCAGCGTGGGACAAGCGAACACCGGGGAGCTGTTTTTT	CASVGQANTGELFF
.	TRBJ1-5	many	TRBV7-9	TGTGCCAGCAGCTTAATGGAGGGATTAGGACAGCCCCAGCATTTT	CASSLMEGLGQPQHF